This T cell receptor beta chain was identified during a study of blood T cell repertoires in COVID-19. About the study: Researchers got acute and convalescent COVID-19 samples from the United States, Italy and Spain. PBMCs, B-cell-depleted T cells, or T cells provided the cDNA or gDNA that made up the material.

Per the original methods: Amplification from reference gene primers served as the basis for estimated nucleated cell counts. Libraries were prepared by immunoSEQ multiplex PCR; TCRdb keeps only in-frame clonotypes and omits some of them. The D gene and trimming were derived from the DNA, and the V and J assignments and clone size from that table. Of some 240,000 clones in the sample, 80% to 95% were seen once. The source of this sequence is a man between 60 and 75 years old with COVID-19, enrolled during active disease. Material: peripheral blood.

CDR3: CASSLVRTEFNSPLHF. DNA of the CDR3: TGTGCCAGCAGCTTAGTTCGGACAGAATTTAATTCACCCCTCCACTTT. This chain joins TRBV11-2 and TRBJ1-6; weak D call: TRBD1 (6 bases). The CDR3 has 16 amino acids. Trimming took off 1 base at V and 6 bases at J, with 13 bases between the two ends. Germline V CDR1 and CDR2: SGHAT, FQNNGV. The full variable domain, with the rest looked up from reference TRBV11-2 and TRBJ1-6, is EAGVAQSPRYKIIEKRQSVAFWCNPISGHATLYWYQQILGQGPKLLIQFQNNGVVDDSQLPKDRFSAERLKGVDSTLKIQPAKLEDSAVYLCASSLVRTEFNSPLHFGNGTRLTVT.